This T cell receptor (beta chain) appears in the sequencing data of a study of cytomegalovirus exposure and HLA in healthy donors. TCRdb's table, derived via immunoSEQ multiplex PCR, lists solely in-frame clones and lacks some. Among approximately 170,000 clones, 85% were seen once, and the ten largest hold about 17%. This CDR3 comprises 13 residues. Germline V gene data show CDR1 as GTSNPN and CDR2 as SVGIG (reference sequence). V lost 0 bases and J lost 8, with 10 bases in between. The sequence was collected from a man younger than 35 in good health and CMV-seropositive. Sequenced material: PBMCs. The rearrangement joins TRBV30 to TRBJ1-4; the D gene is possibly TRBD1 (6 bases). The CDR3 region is CAWSVQGWEKLFF. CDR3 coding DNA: TGTGCCTGGAGTGTACAGGGATGGGAAAAACTGTTTTTT.